The entry that follows covers one T cell receptor (beta chain) sequence. Sequenced by immunoSEQ multiplex PCR; TCRdb stores in-frame clones only, minus some. The sample carries about 180,000 clones, 90% to 95% recorded once. This record comes from a study of T cell responses to AZD1222 COVID-19 vaccine. In germline, CDR1 is MNHEY, CDR2 SVGAGI. The CDR3 runs 14 residues. The germline V and J ends were trimmed by 3 bases and 9 bases, with 15 bases remaining between them. The chain links TRBV6-5 to TRBJ1-3, with a possible D match to TRBD1 (5 bases). Sequenced here: peripheral blood, sampled 28 days after the second dose of the MenACWY control vaccine. The sequence was obtained from an adult who received the MenACWY meningococcal vaccine as a control. The CDR3 loop is CASSYSGERGTIYF. CDR3 nucleotides: TGTGCCAGCAGTTATTCCGGGGAGAGGGGCACCATATATTTT.